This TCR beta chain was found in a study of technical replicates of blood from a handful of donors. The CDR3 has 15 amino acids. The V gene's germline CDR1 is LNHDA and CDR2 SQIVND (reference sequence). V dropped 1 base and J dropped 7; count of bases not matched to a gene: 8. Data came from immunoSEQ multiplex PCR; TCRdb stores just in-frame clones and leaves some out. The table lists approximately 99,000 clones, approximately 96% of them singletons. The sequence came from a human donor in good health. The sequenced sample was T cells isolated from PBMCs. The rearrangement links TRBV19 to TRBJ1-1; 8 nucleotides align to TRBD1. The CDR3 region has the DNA TGTGCCAGTAGTATAGCTGCCAGGGGGCAAGGTGAAGCTTTCTTT. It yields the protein CASSIAARGQGEAFF. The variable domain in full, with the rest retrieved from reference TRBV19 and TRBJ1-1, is DGGITQSPKYLFRKEGQNVTLSCEQNLNHDAMYWYRQDPGQGLRLIYYSQIVNDFQKGDIAEGYSVSREKKESFPLTVTSAQKNPTAFYLCASSIAARGQGEAFFGQGTRLTVV.